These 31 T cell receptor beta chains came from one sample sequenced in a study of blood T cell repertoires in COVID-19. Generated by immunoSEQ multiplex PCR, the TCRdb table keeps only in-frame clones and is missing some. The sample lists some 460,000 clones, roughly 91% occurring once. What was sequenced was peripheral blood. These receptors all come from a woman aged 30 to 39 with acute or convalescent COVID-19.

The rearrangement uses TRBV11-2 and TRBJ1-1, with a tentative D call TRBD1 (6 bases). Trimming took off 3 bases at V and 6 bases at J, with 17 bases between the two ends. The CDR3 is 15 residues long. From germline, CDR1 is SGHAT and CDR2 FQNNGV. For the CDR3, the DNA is TGTGCCAGCAGCTTGATTGGTTTGGGGGCTTCTGAAGCTTTCTTT. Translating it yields CASSLIGLGASEAFF.

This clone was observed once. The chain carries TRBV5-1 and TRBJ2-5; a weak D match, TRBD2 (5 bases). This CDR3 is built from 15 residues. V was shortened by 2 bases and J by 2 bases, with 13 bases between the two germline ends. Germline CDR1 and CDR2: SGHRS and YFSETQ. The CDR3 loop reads CASSLMPGNQETQYF. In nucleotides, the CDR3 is TGCGCCAGCAGCTTAATGCCGGGGAATCAAGAGACCCAGTACTTC.

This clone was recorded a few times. The CDR3 DNA sequence: TGTGCCAGCAGCTCGGCGGAGGGATCCTATAATTCACCCCTCCACTTT. It specifies CASSSAEGSYNSPLHF. This sequence joins TRBV7-9 and TRBJ1-6; no clear D. CDR1 is SEHNR, CDR2 FQNEAQ, per germline (reference sequence). Trimming cost V 4 bases and J 1 base, with 11 bases left between them. This CDR3 contains 16 residues.

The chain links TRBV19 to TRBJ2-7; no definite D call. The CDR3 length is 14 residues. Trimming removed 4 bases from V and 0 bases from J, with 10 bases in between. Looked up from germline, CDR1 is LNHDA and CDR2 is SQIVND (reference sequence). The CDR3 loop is CASSTEPSSYEQYF. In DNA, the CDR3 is TGTGCCAGTAGTACTGAACCGAGCTCCTACGAGCAGTACTTC.

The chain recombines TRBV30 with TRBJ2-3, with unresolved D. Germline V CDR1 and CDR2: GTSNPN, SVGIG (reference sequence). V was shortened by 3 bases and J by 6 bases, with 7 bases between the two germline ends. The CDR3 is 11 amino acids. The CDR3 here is CAWRSVDTQYF. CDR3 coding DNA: TGTGCCTGGAGGTCGGTTGATACGCAGTATTTT.

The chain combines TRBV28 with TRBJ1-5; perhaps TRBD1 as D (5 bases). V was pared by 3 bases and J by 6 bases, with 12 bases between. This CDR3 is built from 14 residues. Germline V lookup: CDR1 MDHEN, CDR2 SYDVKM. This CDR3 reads CASSLGRGGQPQHF. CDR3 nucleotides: TGTGCCAGCAGTTTGGGGAGGGGAGGTCAGCCCCAGCATTTT.

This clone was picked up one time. This CDR3 is CASKARQKNYGYTF. CDR3 sequence (DNA): TGTGCCAGCAAAGCTAGACAGAAAAACTATGGCTACACCTTC. This chain links TRBV28 with TRBJ1-2; weak D call: TRBD1 (5 bases). Germline CDR1 MDHEN, CDR2 SYDVKM. This CDR3 is 14 amino acids long. Trimming pared 7 bases from V and 2 bases from J, leaving 14 bases between.

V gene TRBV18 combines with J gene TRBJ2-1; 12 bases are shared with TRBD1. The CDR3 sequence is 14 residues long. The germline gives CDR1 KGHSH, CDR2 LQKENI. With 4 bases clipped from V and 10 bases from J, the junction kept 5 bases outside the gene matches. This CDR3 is CASSLGTGGPEQFF. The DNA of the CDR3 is TGTGCCAGCTCACTCGGGACAGGGGGCCCCGAGCAGTTCTTC.

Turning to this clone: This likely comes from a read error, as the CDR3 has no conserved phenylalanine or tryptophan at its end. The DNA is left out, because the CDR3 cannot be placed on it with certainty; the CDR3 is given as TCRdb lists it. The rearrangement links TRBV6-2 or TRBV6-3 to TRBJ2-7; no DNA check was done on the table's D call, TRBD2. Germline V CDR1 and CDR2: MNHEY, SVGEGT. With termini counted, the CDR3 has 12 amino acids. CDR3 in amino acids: CASSPNGGNPLL.

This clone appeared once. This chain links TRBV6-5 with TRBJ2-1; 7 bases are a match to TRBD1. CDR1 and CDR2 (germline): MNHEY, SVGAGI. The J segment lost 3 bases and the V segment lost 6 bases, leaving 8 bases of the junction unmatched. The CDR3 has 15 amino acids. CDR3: CASRAMTGYYNEQFF. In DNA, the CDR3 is TGTGCCAGCAGGGCGATGACAGGGTACTACAATGAGCAGTTCTTC.

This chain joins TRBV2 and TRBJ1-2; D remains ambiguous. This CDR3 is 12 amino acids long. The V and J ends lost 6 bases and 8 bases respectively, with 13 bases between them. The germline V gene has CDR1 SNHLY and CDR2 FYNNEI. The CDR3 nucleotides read TGTGCCAGCAGGGAATCGCAGGTCGGCTACACCTTC. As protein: CASRESQVGYTF.

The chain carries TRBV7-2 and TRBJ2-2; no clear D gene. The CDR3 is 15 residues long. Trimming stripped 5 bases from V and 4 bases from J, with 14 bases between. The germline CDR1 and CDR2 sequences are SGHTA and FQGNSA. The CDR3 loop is CASSLHMPGTGELFF. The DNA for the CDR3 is TGTGCCAGCAGCCTCCATATGCCGGGCACCGGGGAGCTGTTTTTT.

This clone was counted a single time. CDR3: CASTTFRGELFF. The CDR3, as DNA: TGTGCCAGCACCACTTTTCGCGGGGAGCTGTTTTTT. The V and J genes are TRBV2 and TRBJ2-2; D remains unclear. CDR1 SNHLY and CDR2 FYNNEI come from the germline V gene. CDR3 length equals 12 residues. V dropped 7 bases and J dropped 7 bases, with 10 bases sitting between them.

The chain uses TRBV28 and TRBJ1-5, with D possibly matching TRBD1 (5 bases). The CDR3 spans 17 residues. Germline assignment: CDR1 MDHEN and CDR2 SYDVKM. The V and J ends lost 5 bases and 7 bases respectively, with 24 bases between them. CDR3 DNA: TGTGCCAGCAGTGTCGGCAGTTTCGGACAAAGGACACAGCCCCAGCATTTT. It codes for CASSVGSFGQRTQPQHF.

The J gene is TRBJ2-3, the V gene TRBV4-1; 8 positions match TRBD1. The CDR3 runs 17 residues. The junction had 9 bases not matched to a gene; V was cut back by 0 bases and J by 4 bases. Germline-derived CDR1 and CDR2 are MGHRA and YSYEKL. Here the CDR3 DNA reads TGCGCCAGCAGCCAAGATGTCGGACAGGGTCTTCCAGATACGCAGTATTTT. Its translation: CASSQDVGQGLPDTQYF.

CDR3 in amino acids: CASSVYAGGVAETQYF. The CDR3 nucleotides read TGTGCCAGCAGCGTATATGCCGGGGGGGTTGCAGAGACCCAGTACTTC. J is TRBJ2-5 and V is TRBV9; 8 bases agree with TRBD2. The V gene end was trimmed by 1 base and the J gene end by 4 bases; junction bases not matched to a gene: 9. The V gene's germline CDR1 is SGDLS and CDR2 YYNGEE. The CDR3 spans 16 residues.

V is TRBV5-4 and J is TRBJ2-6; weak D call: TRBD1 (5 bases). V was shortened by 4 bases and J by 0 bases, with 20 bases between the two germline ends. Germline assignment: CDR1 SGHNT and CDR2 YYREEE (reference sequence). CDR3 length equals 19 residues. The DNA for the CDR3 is TGTGCCAGCAGCCCTAAGTCTAGGGGTTCTACCTCTGGGGCCAACGTCCTGACTTTC. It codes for CASSPKSRGSTSGANVLTF. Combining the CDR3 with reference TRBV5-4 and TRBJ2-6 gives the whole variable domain ETGVTQSPTHLIKTRGQQVTLRCSSQSGHNTVSWYQQALGQGPQFIFQYYREEENGRGNFPPRFSGLQFPNYSSELNVNALELDDSALYLCASSPKSRGSTSGANVLTFGAGSRLTVL.

The CDR3 bases are TGTGCCAGCTCACCACCGGTCGGAACCCCGGGACATAGCTCCTACAATGAGCAGTTCTTC. Encoded protein: CASSPPVGTPGHSSYNEQFF. The rearrangement joins TRBV18 to TRBJ2-1; maybe TRBD1 (6 bases). The germline CDR1 and CDR2 sequences are KGHSH and LQKENI. V was pared by 0 bases and J by 0 bases, with 21 bases between. CDR3 size: 20 residues. Full variable domain (missing parts from reference TRBV18 and TRBJ2-1): NAGVMQNPRHLVRRRGQEARLRCSPMKGHSHVYWYRQLPEEGLKFMVYLQKENIIDESGMPKERFSAEFPKEGPSILRIQQVVRGDSAAYFCASSPPVGTPGHSSYNEQFFGPGTRLTVL.

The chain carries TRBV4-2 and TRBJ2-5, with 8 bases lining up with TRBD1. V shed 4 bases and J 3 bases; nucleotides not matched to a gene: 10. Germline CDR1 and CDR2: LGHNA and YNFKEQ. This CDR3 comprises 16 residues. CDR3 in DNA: TGTGCCAGCAGCCGCCTATCGACAGGGGTGGAAGAGACCCAGTACTTC. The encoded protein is CASSRLSTGVEETQYF.

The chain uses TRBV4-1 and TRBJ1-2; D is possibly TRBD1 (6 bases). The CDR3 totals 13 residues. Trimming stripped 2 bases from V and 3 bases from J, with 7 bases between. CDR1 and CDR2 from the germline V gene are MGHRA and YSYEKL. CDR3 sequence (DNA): TGCGCCAGCAGCCAAACAGGGTACTATGGCTACACCTTC. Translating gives CASSQTGYYGYTF.

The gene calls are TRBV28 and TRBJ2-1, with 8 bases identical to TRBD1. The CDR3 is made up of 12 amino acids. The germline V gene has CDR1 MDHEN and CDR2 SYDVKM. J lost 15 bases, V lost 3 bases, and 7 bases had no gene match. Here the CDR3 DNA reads TGTGCCAGCAGTTTCGGGACAGGACCGGGGTTCTTC. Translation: CASSFGTGPGFF. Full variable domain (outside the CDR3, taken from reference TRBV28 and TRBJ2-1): DVKVTQSSRYLVKRTGEKVFLECVQDMDHENMFWYRQDPGLGLRLIYFSYDVKMKEKGDIPEGYSVSREKKERFSLILESASTNQTSMYLCASSFGTGPGFFGPGTRLTVL.

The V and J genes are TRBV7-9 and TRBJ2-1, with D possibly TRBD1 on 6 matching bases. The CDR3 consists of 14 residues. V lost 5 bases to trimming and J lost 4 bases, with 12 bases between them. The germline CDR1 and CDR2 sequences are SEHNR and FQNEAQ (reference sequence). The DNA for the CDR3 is TGTGCCAGCAGCCCCACCGACAGGTACAATGAGCAGTTCTTC. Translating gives CASSPTDRYNEQFF.

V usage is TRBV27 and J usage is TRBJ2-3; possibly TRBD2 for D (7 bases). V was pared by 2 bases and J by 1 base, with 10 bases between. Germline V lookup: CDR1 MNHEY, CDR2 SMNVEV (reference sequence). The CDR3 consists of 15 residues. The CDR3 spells CASSLVGGRTDTQYF. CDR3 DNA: TGTGCCAGCAGTTTAGTGGGGGGGCGCACAGATACGCAGTATTTT.

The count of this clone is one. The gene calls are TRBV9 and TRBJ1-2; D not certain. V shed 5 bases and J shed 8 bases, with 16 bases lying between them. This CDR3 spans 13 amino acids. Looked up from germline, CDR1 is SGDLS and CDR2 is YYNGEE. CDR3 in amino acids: CASSSFGGGGYTF. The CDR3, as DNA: TGTGCCAGCAGTTCCTTCGGAGGAGGGGGCTACACCTTC.

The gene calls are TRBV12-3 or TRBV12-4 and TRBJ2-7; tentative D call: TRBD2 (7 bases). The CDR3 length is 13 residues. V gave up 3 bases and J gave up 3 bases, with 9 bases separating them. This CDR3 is CASSLGGRYEQYF. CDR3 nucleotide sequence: TGTGCCAGCAGTTTGGGGGGGCGCTACGAGCAGTACTTC.

The CDR3 region is CASSERGKGSNQPQHF. CDR3 sequence (DNA): TGTGCCAGCAGTGAACGGGGAAAAGGTAGCAATCAGCCCCAGCATTTT. The chain employs TRBV2 and TRBJ1-5, with no clear D. This CDR3 is 16 amino acids long. V shed 2 bases and J shed 0 bases, with 11 bases lying between them. Looked up from germline, CDR1 is SNHLY and CDR2 is FYNNEI. Supplemented by reference TRBV2 and TRBJ1-5, the full variable domain reads EPEVTQTPSHQVTQMGQEVILRCVPISNHLYFYWYRQILGQKVEFLVSFYNNEISEKSEIFDDQFSVERPDGSNFTLKIRSTKLEDSAMYFCASSERGKGSNQPQHFGDGTRLSIL.

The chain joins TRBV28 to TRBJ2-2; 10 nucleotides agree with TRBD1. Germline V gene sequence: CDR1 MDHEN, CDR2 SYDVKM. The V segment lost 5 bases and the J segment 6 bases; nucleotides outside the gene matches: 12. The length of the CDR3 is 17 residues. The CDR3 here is CASSVGTGERAAGELFF. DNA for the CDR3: TGTGCCAGCAGTGTCGGGACAGGGGAAAGGGCGGCCGGGGAGCTGTTTTTT. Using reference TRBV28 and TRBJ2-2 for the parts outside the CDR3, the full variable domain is DVKVTQSSRYLVKRTGEKVFLECVQDMDHENMFWYRQDPGLGLRLIYFSYDVKMKEKGDIPEGYSVSREKKERFSLILESASTNQTSMYLCASSVGTGERAAGELFFGEGSRLTVL.

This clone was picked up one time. The chain's CDR3 is CASSEGHNTEAFF. The DNA for the CDR3 is TGCGCCAGCAGTGAGGGACATAACACTGAAGCTTTCTTT. The V call is TRBV10-1, the J call TRBJ1-1; D is perhaps TRBD1 (5 bases). Germline assignment: CDR1 WNHNN and CDR2 SYGVQD (reference sequence). The CDR3 has 13 residues. V lost 2 bases and J lost 2, with 6 bases in between.

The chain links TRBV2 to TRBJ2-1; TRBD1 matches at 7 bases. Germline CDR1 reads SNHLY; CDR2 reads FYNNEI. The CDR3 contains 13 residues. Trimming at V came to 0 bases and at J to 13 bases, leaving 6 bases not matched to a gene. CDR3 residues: CASSEAGQLGQFF. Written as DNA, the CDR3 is TGTGCCAGCAGTGAAGCGGGACAGCTTGGTCAGTTCTTC. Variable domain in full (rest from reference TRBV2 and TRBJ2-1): EPEVTQTPSHQVTQMGQEVILRCVPISNHLYFYWYRQILGQKVEFLVSFYNNEISEKSEIFDDQFSVERPDGSNFTLKIRSTKLEDSAMYFCASSEAGQLGQFFGPGTRLTVL.

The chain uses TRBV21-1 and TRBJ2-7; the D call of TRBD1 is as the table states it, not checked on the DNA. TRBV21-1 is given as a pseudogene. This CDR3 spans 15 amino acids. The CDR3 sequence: CASSKEGAPIYEQYF. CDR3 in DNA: TGTGCCAGCAGCAAAGAGGGGGCTCCGATCTACGAGCAGTACTTC.

This CDR3 reads CASSPNSREGDQPQHF. The CDR3 bases are TGTGCCAGCAGCCCGAACAGCAGGGAAGGGGATCAGCCCCAGCATTTT. The chain carries TRBV3-1 (or the pseudogene TRBV3-2) and TRBJ1-5; perhaps TRBD1 as D (5 bases). Germline assignment: CDR1 LGHDT and CDR2 YNNKEL (reference sequence). Trimming removed 4 bases from V and 5 bases from J, with 18 bases in between. The CDR3 covers 16 residues.